Ten or more counts support the clone carrying this TCR beta chain. These data originate in a study of early T cells in non-severe SARS-CoV-2 infection. Via MiXCR, TCRdb re-called the 5' RACE reads, giving one row per CDR3 protein. The data contain some 30,000 distinct CDR3 sequences, just under 3% of them seen just once; the ten biggest clones take up approximately 0.71%. The material sequenced was whole blood. The source is an adult who was a healthcare worker with PCR-confirmed SARS-CoV-2 infection or an uninfected control (not recorded which).

CDR3 amino acids: CASSAGRLSGNTIYF. For the CDR3, the DNA is TGTGCCAGCAGCGCAGGACGGCTCTCTGGAAACACCATATATTTT. The rearrangement uses TRBV5-4 and TRBJ1-3; D unclear. The CDR3 spans 15 residues. Germline-derived CDR1 and CDR2 are SGHNT and YYREEE (reference sequence). V dropped 4 bases and J dropped 0 bases, with 11 bases sitting between them.